This T cell receptor (beta chain) appears in the sequencing data of a study of Ad26.COV2.S vaccination and SARS-CoV-2 variants. Notes on the study in general: Possibly, TCR breadth and depth analyses underestimated total T cell responses. Reportedly, after vaccination the spike-specific CD8+ and CD4+ T cell responses displayed substantial breadth. Recipients of either vaccine or placebo displayed similar breadth of non-spike TCRs.

For this clone: The target antigen is unknown.

The CDR3 runs to 12 residues. V was clipped by 4 bases and J by 9 bases, with 10 bases between them. Germline CDR1 reads SEHNR; CDR2 reads FQNEAQ (reference sequence). The protocol was immunoSEQ multiplex PCR, while the TCRdb copy is restricted to in-frame clones and leaves out a portion. The data contain just over 350,000 clones, 90% to 95% of them singletons. The chain joins TRBV7-9 to TRBJ2-1; no definite D call. The sequence was collected from a human donor who had recovered from COVID-19. This sample comprised peripheral blood, obtained after recovery from COVID-19. CDR3 sequence reads: CASSYQIPEQFF. The CDR3 DNA is TGTGCCAGCAGCTACCAGATTCCTGAGCAGTTCTTC.